This TCR beta chain was recorded in a study of blood T cell repertoires in COVID-19. Study-level information: Sample material is recorded as cDNA or gDNA derived from T cells, B-cell-depleted T cells, or PBMCs.

Study members were between 18 and 89 years old and lived in fewer than 30 US regions. Clinical histories supplied by participants themselves formed the basis of cohort assignment. This CDR3 region has 15 residues. Germline CDR1 and CDR2: LNHDA and SQIVND (reference sequence). J was trimmed by 6 bases and V by 7 bases; bases with no gene match: 8. Clones were sequenced by immunoSEQ multiplex PCR, and TCRdb holds only the in-frame ones, with some missing. The table lists 330,000 or so clones, almost 90% of them singletons. The sequenced sample consisted of PBMCs or T cells enriched from blood (not recorded which). The V and J genes are TRBV19 and TRBJ2-1; 11 bases are a match to TRBD2. The sequence derives from a woman in her twenties or thirties who had been exposed to COVID-19. The CDR3 sequence: CASIPSGRPSNEQFF. CDR3 in DNA: TGTGCCAGTATCCCTAGCGGGAGGCCCTCCAATGAGCAGTTCTTC.